These 14 T cell receptor beta chains originate from one sample sequenced in a study of blood T cells in healthy people across ages. The use of a sample-barcoded 5' primer and a J-beta primer mix characterized a second PCR of about 6 to 11 cycles. Via MiXCR, TCRdb re-called the 5' RACE reads, giving one row per CDR3 protein. The sample yields around 800,000 distinct CDR3 sequences, around a quarter seen once. This sample was shared with a second study, whose subject was T cells of mothers and their children.

The material sequenced was blood. The source of these receptors is a boy younger than 18 in good health.

This clonotype was seen more than once but under ten times. The V call is TRBV28, the J call TRBJ1-2; 9 bases fit TRBD1. J gave up 8 bases and V 5 bases, and 9 bases lay outside the gene matches. Germline V gene sequence: CDR1 MDHEN, CDR2 SYDVKM. This CDR3 is built from 14 residues. CDR3 sequence: CASSTPQGARGYTF. The CDR3 region has the DNA TGTGCCAGCAGTACCCCACAGGGGGCAAGGGGCTACACCTTC.

This clonotype was counted a few times. The CDR3 coding sequence is TGTGCCAGCAGCTCCCGACAGGGGAGGGTCAATGAGCAGTTCTTC. Translated: CASSSRQGRVNEQFF. The chain recombines TRBV7-3 with TRBJ2-5, with D possibly TRBD1 on 8 matching bases. The J call may be incorrect, as the DNA end agrees better with TRBJ2-1. The length of the CDR3 is 15 residues. In germline, CDR1 is SGHTA, CDR2 FQGTGA.

This rearrangement joins TRBV24-1 to TRBJ2-5, with 8 bases aligning to TRBD1. The CDR3 contains 15 residues. Germline V gene data show CDR1 as KGHDR and CDR2 as SFDVKD. The V and J ends lost 7 bases and 5 bases, in that order; junction bases with no gene match: 11. The CDR3, as DNA: TGTGCCACCAGCCCCCAGACAGGGGAATGGGAGACCCAGTACTTC. This sequence encodes CATSPQTGEWETQYF.

CDR3 protein: CASSGQDLTYEQYF. As DNA, the CDR3 is TGTGCCAGCAGCGGACAGGACCTGACCTACGAGCAGTACTTC. This chain links TRBV13 with TRBJ2-7, with 7 nucleotides matching TRBD1. The germline gives CDR1 PRHDT, CDR2 FYEKMQ (reference sequence). The CDR3 loop spans 14 amino acids. The trim removed 5 bases at V and 2 bases at J, leaving 6 bases unmatched. The variable domain in full, with the rest retrieved from reference TRBV13 and TRBJ2-7, is AAGVIQSPRHLIKEKRETATLKCYPIPRHDTVYWYQQGPGQDPQFLISFYEKMQSDKGSIPDRFSAQQFSDYHSELNMSSLELGDSALYFCASSGQDLTYEQYFGPGTRLTVT.

The genes are TRBV10-3 and TRBJ1-4, with D maybe TRBD1 (5 bases). This CDR3 contains 16 residues. Germline CDR1 reads ENHRY; CDR2 reads SYGVKD. Trimming took 4 bases from V and 0 from J, leaving 12 bases between them. The CDR3 region is CAISAEIQATNEKLFF. The CDR3 DNA is TGTGCCATCAGTGCAGAGATACAGGCAACTAATGAAAAACTGTTTTTT.

V is TRBV12-3 or TRBV12-4 and J is TRBJ1-5, with 10 bases aligning to TRBD1. The ends lost 1 base at V and 5 bases at J; junction bases unmatched: 2. There are 15 residues in the CDR3. Here the CDR3 reads CASSLGDRGHQPQHF. DNA for the CDR3: TGTGCCAGCAGTTTAGGGGACAGGGGCCATCAGCCCCAGCATTTT.

The chain links TRBV28 to TRBJ2-3; 12 nucleotides line up with TRBD1. This CDR3 has 14 amino acids. With V trimmed by 10 bases and J by 3 bases, 5 bases remained unmatched. The germline V gene has CDR1 MDHEN and CDR2 SYDVKM. The CDR3 here is CATRDRGRTDTQYF. CDR3 in DNA: TGTGCCACCCGGGACAGGGGGCGTACAGATACGCAGTATTTT.

To note about this clonotype: No DNA is shown, since the ends of the CDR3 on it are uncertain; the CDR3 is the one TCRdb lists. V usage is TRBV7-9 and J usage is TRBJ2-3; the table gives TRBD2 as D, unverified against the DNA. From germline, CDR1 is SEHNR and CDR2 FQNEAQ (reference sequence). The CDR3 is 16 amino acids in total, end residues counted. This CDR3 is CASSFGNGGRGDTQYF.

The rearrangement uses TRBV27 and TRBJ2-5; possible D gene TRBD2, 6 bases. CDR3 size: 15 residues. Germline V lookup: CDR1 MNHEY, CDR2 SMNVEV (reference sequence). V shed 6 bases and J shed 4 bases, with 18 bases lying between them. The CDR3 loop reads CASRPIPGDGETQYF. CDR3 nucleotides: TGTGCCAGCAGGCCTATTCCGGGGGATGGAGAGACCCAGTACTTC.

This chain joins TRBV27 and TRBJ1-5, with 7 bases fitting TRBD1. V lost 6 bases, J lost 4 bases, and 3 bases stayed unmatched. The CDR3 totals 13 residues. Looked up from germline, CDR1 is MNHEY and CDR2 is SMNVEV (reference sequence). The CDR3 DNA follows: TGTGCCAGCAGATCACAGGGGAATCAGCCCCAGCATTTT. This gives the protein CASRSQGNQPQHF.

This clonotype was counted a few times. This chain joins TRBV27 and TRBJ1-5; D is unclear. The CDR3 runs to 13 residues. The germline V gene encodes CDR1 MNHEY and CDR2 SMNVEV (reference sequence). V dropped 4 bases and J dropped 8 bases, with 12 bases sitting between them. The chain's CDR3 is CASSSKGIKPQHF. The DNA for the CDR3 is TGTGCCAGCAGTTCCAAGGGCATCAAGCCCCAGCATTTT.

The genes are TRBV6-1 and TRBJ1-2; perhaps TRBD1 as D (5 bases). This CDR3 has 16 residues. Germline CDR1 is MNHNS and CDR2 is SASEGT. V gave up 5 bases and J gave up 3 bases, with 19 bases separating them. CDR3 in DNA: TGTGCCAGCAGTCGGGACTCAGGCAGGGTGGACTATGGCTACACCTTC. Protein product: CASSRDSGRVDYGYTF.

The chain joins TRBV7-9 to TRBJ2-6; tentative D call: TRBD1 (5 bases). The CDR3 is made up of 18 amino acids. Germline values: CDR1 SEHNR, CDR2 FQNEAQ (reference sequence). The V and J ends lost 5 bases and 2 bases respectively, with 19 bases between them. CDR3 loop: CASSHRGASIPGANVLTF. The CDR3 coding sequence is TGTGCCAGCAGCCACCGTGGGGCCTCGATACCTGGGGCCAACGTCCTGACTTTC.

This chain uses TRBV10-3 with TRBJ2-5, with D perhaps given as TRBD1 or TRBD2 (5 bases each). The V gene lost 6 bases and the J gene lost 2 bases, with 13 bases spanning the gap. The germline V gene encodes CDR1 ENHRY and CDR2 SYGVKD. CDR3 size: 14 residues. CDR3 sequence: CAIRAGTVQETQYF. The CDR3 coding sequence is TGTGCCATCAGGGCCGGGACGGTACAAGAGACCCAGTACTTC.